This TCR beta chain was documented in a study of cytomegalovirus exposure and HLA in healthy donors. Primers for the PCR totalled 60 Vbeta and 13 Jbeta. Libraries were prepared by immunoSEQ multiplex PCR; TCRdb keeps only in-frame clonotypes and omits some of them. The profile covers about 120,000 clones, with just over 65% appearing a single time and less than 2% taken by the ten largest. The V gene's germline CDR1 is SGHAT and CDR2 FQNNGV. The V end lost 2 bases, the J end lost 3 bases, and 8 bases lay between the germline ends. The CDR3 is 14 residues long. Study-wide results and limits: Previously analyzed data showed that most TCR beta V segments were productive at a frequency of about 90% or about 30%. Later analysis demonstrated an association between a missense DCLRE1C variant and TCR beta V- and J-gene trimming.

This clone was recorded a few times. Its antigen remains unknown. The TCR was taken from a young man in good health and CMV-seronegative. The V call is TRBV11-2, the J call TRBJ2-1; D unresolved. What was sequenced was PBMCs. CDR3 DNA: TGTGCCAGCAGCTTACGAGTAGACTACAATGAGCAGTTCTTC. Translation gives CASSLRVDYNEQFF. Drawing the rest from reference TRBV11-2 and TRBJ2-1, the complete variable domain is EAGVAQSPRYKIIEKRQSVAFWCNPISGHATLYWYQQILGQGPKLLIQFQNNGVVDDSQLPKDRFSAERLKGVDSTLKIQPAKLEDSAVYLCASSLRVDYNEQFFGPGTRLTVL.